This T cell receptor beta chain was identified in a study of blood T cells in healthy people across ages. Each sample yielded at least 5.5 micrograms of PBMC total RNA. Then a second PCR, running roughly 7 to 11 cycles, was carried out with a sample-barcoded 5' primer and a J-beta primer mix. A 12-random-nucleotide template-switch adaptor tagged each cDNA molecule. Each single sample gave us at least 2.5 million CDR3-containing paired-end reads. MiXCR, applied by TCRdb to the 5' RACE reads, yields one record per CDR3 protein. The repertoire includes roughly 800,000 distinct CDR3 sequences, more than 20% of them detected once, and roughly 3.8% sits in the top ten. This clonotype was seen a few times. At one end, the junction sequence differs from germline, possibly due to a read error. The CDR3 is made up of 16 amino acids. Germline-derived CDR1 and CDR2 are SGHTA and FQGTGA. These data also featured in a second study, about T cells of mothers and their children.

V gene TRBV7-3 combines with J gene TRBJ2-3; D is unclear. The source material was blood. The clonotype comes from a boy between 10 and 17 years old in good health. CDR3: CASSLTPVPSTDTQYF. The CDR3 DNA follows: TGTGCCAGCAGCCTAACCCCGGTCCCTAGCACAGATACGCAGTATTTT.